This TCR beta chain derives from a study of T cell repertoires in aging, cancer and after chemotherapy (dated by TCRdb to about 2019). A note on the overall study: Six donor age groups were covered, ranging from 30 or younger up to 70 or older, and each group contained at least three individuals. The full dataset contained roughly 9 million TCR reads. The study profiled peripheral blood TCR beta repertoires from healthy donors and cancer patients to examine immunoaging and T cell reconstitution after chemotherapy. Paired pre- and post-chemotherapy samples in the hematological group came from chronic lymphocytic leukemia patients treated with fludarabine- or bendamustine-based regimens. A cohort of 200 to 250 cancer patients (94 with hematological and approximately 120 with solid cancers) was assembled, and fewer than 100 healthy donors were included as a reference group.

Multiplex touch-down PCR with a mixed TRB-A/B primer pool was used to amplify rearranged TRB sequences covering the V, D and J segments. Illumina adapters and sample indices were attached to the amplicons through two consecutive PCR reactions run with Phusion HS II polymerase. Amplicons were gel-purified using the NucleoSpin Gel and PCR Clean-up kit and were subsequently checked with Qubit and an Agilent 2100 Bioanalyzer. Sequencing of the libraries was done on an Illumina MiSeq with paired-end, single-indexed 600-cycle runs. In the source study's methods: TRB sequences were processed with MiXCR versions 2.12 and 3.0.5. Each unique CDR3 nucleotide sequence was treated as one clone, and only productive sequences with two or more reads were kept. The repertoire metrics were Shannon diversity, evenness, clonality (defined as one minus evenness), and alpha-parameterized diversity profiles covering alpha 0 to 5. The IGoR algorithm was used to compute generation probabilities of clones in paired pre- and post-chemotherapy samples. Using fastp trimming at Q25 and MiXCR clonotype assembly, TCRdb reanalyzed the public sequencing data and kept in-frame beta chains. A single entry per CDR3 protein holds the most common genes and DNA from its merged rows. The V and J calls here are based on TCRdb, not the publication. In this sample the table shows about 2,000 distinct CDR3 sequences, less than 45% of which occur a single time. Around 50% of the sample comes from the top ten.

CDR1 and CDR2 were assigned from the germline V gene (reference sequence) as SGHNT and YYREEE. CDR3 length: 14 amino acids, cysteine to phenylalanine. Just CDR3 DNA is preserved here, 42 bases in frame from base 1. For this chain, trimming is 4 bases at the V end and 4 bases at the J end, and the number of junction bases without a gene match is 4. The paper as a whole reports these results and caveats: Lymphoid organ infiltration was present in hematological cancer patients, and this infiltration may itself impair thymic emigration or peripheral T cell expansion. It was noted by the authors that conclusions about immunological memory after chemotherapy cannot be drawn from the repertoire data. In both cancer cohorts, the median generation probability rose over the chemotherapy interval, which suggests that the repertoire was reconstituted through rebound thymic output. Untreated patients with hematological or solid cancers showed significantly lower blood TCR diversity and higher clonality than age-matched healthy donors. In healthy donors, the decline in TCR diversity with age was mainly explained by loss of richness, whereas in cancer patients loss of evenness was also found to contribute.

TCR beta rearrangements were amplified from genomic DNA isolated from peripheral blood, not from sorted cells or RNA. Regarding this clonotype: No cognate antigen has been identified for it. The record has no base qualities; no much larger clone is one base away.

The chain couples TRBV5-4 to TRBJ2-3, and 9 junctional nucleotides match TRBD1. This clonotype was sampled from a human donor with a blood cancer. Sequencing used blood. The sequenced DNA is TGTGCCAGCAGCCGACAGGGGGACGCAGATACGCAGTATTTT. This yields the protein CASSRQGDADTQYF.